This T cell receptor (beta chain) was identified in a study of CD8 T cells in Susac syndrome. This clonotype was seen once. Roughly 0.45 to 1 ug RNA was reverse transcribed with random hexamers. The TCR beta CDR3 was amplified by immunoSEQ multiplex PCR across 54 Vbeta, 13 Jbeta. TCRdb analysed the immunoSEQ multiplex PCR reads with MiXCR anew, one entry per CDR3 protein. The sample includes around 130,000 distinct CDR3 sequences, around 80% of them seen just once. This CDR3 comprises 12 residues. With 6 bases clipped from V and 5 bases from J, the junction kept 4 bases outside the gene matches. The V call is TRBV12-3 or TRBV12-4, the J call TRBJ2-7, with 7 bases matching TRBD2. This TCR was sampled from a human donor with multiple sclerosis. Input material: CD8+ T cells from PBMCs. CDR3 bases: TGTGCCAGCAGCTGGACTAGGAACGAGCAGTACGTC. Translating it yields CASSWTRNEQYV.